A single sample is the source of the 29 T cell receptor beta chains below, sequenced in a study of T cell changes during pregnancy in multiple sclerosis. The method was immunoSEQ multiplex PCR; TCRdb's version includes in-frame clones alone and lacks a portion of them. The sample has about 34,000 clones, about nine tenths seen once; the top ten hold around 13%. Here the sequenced sample was CD8+ T cells from peripheral blood mononuclear cells, taken in the first trimester of pregnancy. Source of these receptors: a female donor with multiple sclerosis, enrolled in a pregnancy study.

V and J are TRBV7-9 and TRBJ1-1; perhaps TRBD1 as D (5 bases). Trimming pared 4 bases from V and 7 bases from J, leaving 10 bases between. From germline, CDR1 is SEHNR and CDR2 FQNEAQ (reference sequence). The CDR3 covers 12 residues. CDR3 region: CASSSDSLEAFF. The DNA of the CDR3 is TGTGCCAGCAGCTCCGACAGCCTTGAAGCTTTCTTT.

Remarks on this clone: A junction boundary mismatches the germline segment, possibly from a read error. The chain is built from TRBV7-6 and TRBJ2-7; 8 nucleotides align to TRBD1. CDR1 and CDR2 (germline): SGHVS, FNYEAQ. The length of the CDR3 is 10 residues. CDR3 bases: TGTGCCAGCAGGGGGGGACAGGAGGACTTC. Encoded protein: CASRGGQEDF.

The CDR3 region has the DNA TGTGCCTGGAATAACGGGGTGAACACTGAAGCTTTCTTT. It is translated as CAWNNGVNTEAFF. The chain combines TRBV30 with TRBJ1-1, with no clear D. CDR1 is GTSNPN and CDR2 is SVGIG in the germline V gene (reference sequence). CDR3 length: 13 amino acids. V shed 4 bases and J shed 0 bases, with 9 bases lying between them. Filled out from reference TRBV30 and TRBJ1-1, the complete variable domain reads SQTIHQWPATLVQPVGSPLSLECTVEGTSNPNLYWYRQAAGRGLQLLFYSVGIGQISSEVPQNLSASRPQDRQFILSSKKLLLSDSGFYLCAWNNGVNTEAFFGQGTRLTVV.

V gene TRBV25-1 combines with J gene TRBJ1-1; a weak D match, TRBD1 (6 bases). The V end lost 6 bases, the J end lost 8 bases, and 16 bases lay between the germline ends. Germline CDR1 and CDR2: MGHDK and SYGVNS. The CDR3 sequence is 13 residues long. In DNA form, the CDR3 reads TGTGCCAGCAGGGAAACAGGGACCGTAGAAGCTTTCTTT. Translating it yields CASRETGTVEAFF.

This chain uses TRBV7-9 with TRBJ2-7; 7 nucleotides align to TRBD1. Looked up from germline, CDR1 is SEHNR and CDR2 is FQNEAQ (reference sequence). The CDR3 is 15 amino acids. The trim removed 5 bases at V and 0 bases at J, leaving 7 bases unmatched. DNA of the CDR3: TGTGCCAGCAGCGGATTGACAGGGTCCTCCTACGAGCAGTACTTC. This translates into CASSGLTGSSYEQYF.

The V gene is TRBV7-9, the J gene TRBJ2-1, with 9 bases that match TRBD2. From germline, CDR1 is SEHNR and CDR2 FQNEAQ (reference sequence). The length of the CDR3 is 16 residues. Trimming cost V 5 bases and J 7 bases; bases outside gene matches: 12. CDR3 in amino acids: CASSPLNAGGSNEQFF. Written as DNA, the CDR3 is TGTGCCAGCAGCCCCCTTAACGCGGGAGGGTCTAATGAGCAGTTCTTC.

The CDR3 DNA sequence: TGTGCCAGCAGCTTAGACAGGTACATGAACACTGAAGCTTTCTTT. It codes for CASSLDRYMNTEAFF. J is TRBJ1-1 and V is TRBV7-9; possible D gene TRBD1, 5 bases. This CDR3 contains 15 residues. Trimming stripped 1 base from V and 0 bases from J, with 9 bases between. Germline assignment: CDR1 SEHNR and CDR2 FQNEAQ (reference sequence).

V and J are TRBV5-1 and TRBJ2-1, with a tentative D call TRBD1 (5 bases). Germline CDR1 SGHRS, CDR2 YFSETQ. The CDR3 is 13 amino acids. Trimming left V 4 bases short and J 5 bases short, with 10 bases between. The CDR3 loop is CASSVRDHNEQFF. The CDR3 DNA reads as TGCGCCAGCAGCGTCAGGGATCACAATGAGCAGTTCTTC.

The CDR3 loop reads CSVDRPRGHNEQFF. DNA for the CDR3: TGCAGCGTGGACAGACCCCGGGGCCACAATGAGCAGTTCTTC. This rearrangement joins TRBV29-1 to TRBJ2-1; D may be TRBD1 (6 bases). The V gene lost 6 bases and the J gene lost 5 bases, with 17 bases spanning the gap. The length of the CDR3 is 14 residues. Germline loops: CDR1 SQVTM, CDR2 ANQGSEA.

J is TRBJ2-1 and V is TRBV19; D is unclear. The germline V gene encodes CDR1 LNHDA and CDR2 SQIVND (reference sequence). This CDR3 contains 14 residues. V lost 4 bases, J lost 2 bases, and 9 bases lay in between. The CDR3 sequence: CASSSEGAYNEQFF. CDR3 sequence (DNA): TGTGCCAGTAGTAGTGAAGGAGCCTACAATGAGCAGTTCTTC.

V is TRBV19 and J is TRBJ2-1, with a weak D call TRBD2 (6 bases). Germline lookup yields CDR1 LNHDA and CDR2 SQIVND (reference sequence). CDR3 length: 15 amino acids. Trimming pared 3 bases from V and 4 bases from J, leaving 13 bases between. The CDR3 sequence is CASSISPSVYNEQFF. CDR3 in DNA: TGTGCCAGTAGTATCTCCCCTAGCGTGTACAATGAGCAGTTCTTC.

The J gene is TRBJ1-2, the V gene TRBV28; 7 bases are shared with TRBD1. Germline CDR1 reads MDHEN; CDR2 reads SYDVKM. CDR3 size: 14 residues. With 7 bases clipped from V and 6 bases from J, the junction kept 11 bases outside the gene matches. The CDR3 region has the DNA TGTGCCAGCAAACCCCCCTATACAGGGGATGGCTACACCTTC. This sequence encodes CASKPPYTGDGYTF.

The gene calls are TRBV10-3 and TRBJ1-5; D is unresolved. Trimming stripped 2 bases from V and 6 bases from J, with 11 bases between. The germline V gene has CDR1 ENHRY and CDR2 SYGVKD. This CDR3 has 14 amino acids. The DNA for the CDR3 is TGTGCCATCAGTGAGGGTGAGGCTGGTCAGCCCCAGCATTTT. It codes for CAISEGEAGQPQHF.

V gene TRBV27 combines with J gene TRBJ2-1, with D tentatively TRBD2 (6 bases). V was clipped by 4 bases and J by 7 bases, with 23 bases between them. From germline, CDR1 is MNHEY and CDR2 SMNVEV (reference sequence). The CDR3 totals 17 residues. The CDR3 is CASSYIGGRYLRNEQFF. The CDR3 DNA reads TGTGCCAGCAGTTATATCGGGGGAAGGTACTTGAGGAATGAGCAGTTCTTC.

V usage is TRBV19 and J usage is TRBJ2-7, with D perhaps TRBD2 (7 bases). Deletions cut 5 bases from V and 3 bases from J, with 11 bases between. The length of the CDR3 is 13 residues. Germline CDR1 LNHDA, CDR2 SQIVND (reference sequence). The CDR3, as DNA: TGTGCCAGTAGTGGGGGGGCGAACTACGAGCAGTACTTC. Translating it yields CASSGGANYEQYF.

In nucleotides, the CDR3 is TGCGCCAGCAGCCAATCCCCGTACCAAGAGACCCAGTACTTC. This codes for CASSQSPYQETQYF. The chain couples TRBV4-1 to TRBJ2-5; D unresolved. V was cut by 2 bases and J by 0 bases, with 7 bases left in between. Germline CDR1 reads MGHRA; CDR2 reads YSYEKL. CDR3 size: 14 residues.

The chain links TRBV11-3 to TRBJ2-1, with D uncertain. The CDR3 extends over 13 amino acids. Germline values: CDR1 SGHNT, CDR2 YENEEA. V shed 4 bases and J shed 1 base, with 5 bases lying between them. The CDR3 DNA follows: TGTGCCAGCAGCTCGAGTTCCTACAATGAGCAGTTCTTC. Amino acid sequence: CASSSSSYNEQFF.

V gene TRBV28 combines with J gene TRBJ2-7, with 11 positions matching TRBD1. Germline CDR1 MDHEN, CDR2 SYDVKM. Trimming removed 6 bases from V and 6 bases from J; junction bases left unmatched: 10. The CDR3 has 15 amino acids. This CDR3 is CASSTRGDRGIEQYF. The DNA for the CDR3 is TGTGCCAGCAGCACCCGGGGGGACAGGGGGATCGAGCAGTACTTC.

The V gene is TRBV4-1, the J gene TRBJ1-2, with TRBD1 identical over 7 bases. Germline V gene lookup returns CDR1 MGHRA and CDR2 YSYEKL. The CDR3 is made up of 16 amino acids. V gave up 1 base and J gave up 0 bases; unmatched junction bases: 5. CDR3: CASSQATGATNYGYTF. Written as DNA, the CDR3 is TGCGCCAGCAGCCAAGCCACAGGGGCTACTAACTATGGCTACACCTTC.

The rearrangement uses TRBV18 and TRBJ2-7; the D gene is possibly TRBD1 (6 bases). Germline V gene sequence: CDR1 KGHSH, CDR2 LQKENI. Trimming cost V 3 bases and J 4 bases, with 7 bases left between them. CDR3 length: 12 amino acids. For the CDR3, the DNA is TGTGCCAGCTCACCCACAGGGTACGAGCAGTACTTC. Residues: CASSPTGYEQYF. The variable domain in full, completed from reference TRBV18 and TRBJ2-7, reads NAGVMQNPRHLVRRRGQEARLRCSPMKGHSHVYWYRQLPEEGLKFMVYLQKENIIDESGMPKERFSAEFPKEGPSILRIQQVVRGDSAAYFCASSPTGYEQYFGPGTRLTVT.

The sample holds one count of this clone. This CDR3 is CASKSEGAPPYGNTIYF. The CDR3 DNA is TGTGCCAGTAAATCGGAGGGGGCGCCCCCCTACGGAAACACCATATATTTT. The gene calls are TRBV19 and TRBJ1-3; 7 positions match TRBD1. The CDR3 extends over 17 amino acids. The germline CDR1 and CDR2 sequences are LNHDA and SQIVND (reference sequence). V shed 7 bases and J 4 bases; nucleotides not matched to a gene: 16. Filled out from reference TRBV19 and TRBJ1-3, the complete variable domain reads DGGITQSPKYLFRKEGQNVTLSCEQNLNHDAMYWYRQDPGQGLRLIYYSQIVNDFQKGDIAEGYSVSREKKESFPLTVTSAQKNPTAFYLCASKSEGAPPYGNTIYFGEGSWLTVV.

The rearrangement joins TRBV28 to TRBJ2-7; the match to TRBD2 covers 9 bases. The CDR3 spans 17 residues. V lost 4 bases to trimming and J lost 2 bases; unmatched junction nucleotides: 12. The germline gives CDR1 MDHEN, CDR2 SYDVKM. The CDR3 bases are TGTGCCAGCAGTTGGCTAGCGGGATCCTTGATACCCTACGAGCAGTACTTC. This encodes CASSWLAGSLIPYEQYF.

In the case of this clone: The same CDR3 can be traced to other DNA sequences in this sample. V is TRBV7-9 and J is TRBJ1-2; D perhaps matches TRBD1 (6 bases). Trimming took 6 bases from V and 5 from J, leaving 25 bases between them. CDR3 length: 17 amino acids. Germline CDR1 SEHNR, CDR2 FQNEAQ (reference sequence). The CDR3 loop is CASSHSEQGLQSYGYTF. CDR3 sequence (DNA): TGTGCCAGCAGTCACAGCGAACAGGGTCTACAAAGTTATGGCTACACCTTC.

The chain recombines TRBV11-2 with TRBJ2-1; 8 nucleotides match TRBD1. The germline V gene encodes CDR1 SGHAT and CDR2 FQNNGV. The CDR3 consists of 18 residues. With 5 bases clipped from V and 7 bases from J, the junction kept 19 bases outside the gene matches. The CDR3 DNA reads as TGTGCCAGCAGCCACGTCTCTCTCCACCGGACAGGGAGGAATGAGCAGTTCTTC. Amino acid sequence: CASSHVSLHRTGRNEQFF.

The chain couples TRBV19 to TRBJ2-7, with TRBD1 as a possible D gene (6 bases). The germline gives CDR1 LNHDA, CDR2 SQIVND (reference sequence). CDR3 length: 13 amino acids. Trimming removed 5 bases at V and 7 bases at J, with 15 bases between. The CDR3 coding sequence is TGTGCCAGTAGTGGGGGCTCTGTTGAGGAGCAGTACTTC. Translation gives CASSGGSVEEQYF.

CDR3 sequence reads: CASSEETGTAEKLFF. DNA of the CDR3: TGTGCCAGCAGTGAAGAGACCGGGACAGCTGAAAAACTGTTTTTT. The chain uses TRBV6-1 and TRBJ1-4, with 7 bases that match TRBD1. CDR1 is MNHNS, CDR2 SASEGT, per germline. The V segment lost 1 base and the J segment 7 bases; nucleotides outside the gene matches: 6. The CDR3 spans 15 residues.

The chain couples TRBV28 to TRBJ1-1, with a possible D match to TRBD1 (5 bases). V was clipped by 3 bases and J by 1 base, with 12 bases between them. This CDR3 has 15 residues. Per the germline V gene, CDR1 is MDHEN and CDR2 is SYDVKM. As DNA, the CDR3 is TGTGCCAGCAGTTTGGGGCTAGGGGAGAACACTGAAGCTTTCTTT. Its protein is CASSLGLGENTEAFF.

This chain connects TRBV19 to TRBJ1-2, with D perhaps TRBD1 (5 bases). The V end was cut by 10 bases, the J end by 4 bases, with 19 bases between. The germline V gene encodes CDR1 LNHDA and CDR2 SQIVND (reference sequence). The CDR3 runs 14 residues. The CDR3 loop is CAITGDSSGYGYTF. The CDR3, as DNA: TGTGCCATCACGGGCGACAGCTCGGGCTATGGCTACACCTTC.

The rearrangement links TRBV5-1 to TRBJ2-1, with 9 bases fitting TRBD2. The CDR3 runs to 15 residues. V lost 4 bases and J lost 4; bases outside the gene matches: 6. Germline V gives CDR1 SGHRS, CDR2 YFSETQ. CDR3 DNA sequence: TGCGCCAGCAGCCCGGGACTAGCAGAATACAATGAGCAGTTCTTC. Amino acid sequence: CASSPGLAEYNEQFF.